This TCR beta chain was recovered during a study of T and B cells in COVID-19 patients. Turning to the study itself: In the active-infection cohort, about 90% of the roughly 20 patients had comorbidities linked to unfavorable COVID-19 outcome.

By share of the sample, this clonotype is medium-sized. BIOMED2 TRB-A/B primer pools were used in multiplex TRB PCR. Via MiXCR, TCRdb re-called the multiplex PCR reads, giving one row per CDR3 protein. Here the sample spans about 5,200 distinct CDR3 sequences, 15% to 20% being singletons. Trimming removed 3 bases at V and 3 bases at J, with 12 bases between. CDR1 is KGHSH and CDR2 is LQKENI in the germline V gene. The CDR3 consists of 14 residues. Each TRB amplification used roughly 220-550 ng of genomic DNA from blood. The gene calls are TRBV18 and TRBJ2-7; no clear D gene. Sequenced sample: blood. The receptor was isolated from a human donor who had recovered from COVID-19. CDR3 DNA sequence: TGTGCCAGCTCACCCCCCCCAGCTCACTACGAGCAGTACTTC. Protein sequence: CASSPPPAHYEQYF.